The 5 T cell receptor beta chains in this list originate from one sample, sequenced in a study of long-term antiretroviral therapy in people with HIV. The assay used was immunoSEQ (version v3.0), run at survey level. Generated by immunoSEQ multiplex PCR, the TCRdb table keeps only in-frame clones and is missing some. The sample gives about 24,000 clones, about 76% of which show up once; more than 15% is in the top ten. The source was unsorted PBMCs, collected at the start of antiretroviral therapy, before treatment. These receptors originate from a woman younger than 35 with HIV.

This chain joins TRBV6-5 and TRBJ1-2; no definite D call. The germline CDR1 and CDR2 sequences are MNHEY and SVGAGI. Trimming pared 1 base from V and 6 bases from J, leaving 12 bases between. CDR3 size: 14 residues. CDR3 DNA: TGTGCCAGCAGTTACTTGGCTGATCGGGATGGCTACACCTTC. This encodes CASSYLADRDGYTF.

This sequence joins TRBV30 and TRBJ2-7, with 13 bases that match TRBD2. The germline CDR1 and CDR2 sequences are GTSNPN and SVGIG (reference sequence). J was trimmed by 0 bases and V by 3 bases; bases with no gene match: 5. The CDR3 has 16 amino acids. CDR3 coding DNA: TGTGCCTGGAGGGGGGGGACTAGCGGGAACTCCTACGAGCAGTACTTC. Translation: CAWRGGTSGNSYEQYF. Full variable domain (rest looked up from reference TRBV30 and TRBJ2-7): SQTIHQWPATLVQPVGSPLSLECTVEGTSNPNLYWYRQAAGRGLQLLFYSVGIGQISSEVPQNLSASRPQDRQFILSSKKLLLSDSGFYLCAWRGGTSGNSYEQYFGPGTRLTVT.

This clone has a single count. One end of the junction varies from germline; a read error may be responsible. Other DNA sequences from this sample encode an identical CDR3 as well. The chain combines TRBV29-1 with TRBJ2-2; tentatively, D is TRBD2 (5 bases). This CDR3 contains 14 residues. Germline lookup yields CDR1 SQVTM and CDR2 ANQGSEA. CDR3 DNA sequence: TGTAGCGTTGAACGGGCCCTGGACACCGGGGAGCTGTTTTTT. The encoded protein is CSVERALDTGELFF.

The chain combines TRBV18 with TRBJ2-3; D is undetermined. The CDR3 totals 14 residues. Trimming shortened V by 2 bases and J by 3 bases, and 9 bases separated the two germline ends. CDR1 is KGHSH, CDR2 LQKENI, per germline. CDR3 region: CASSPWTATDTQYF. DNA for the CDR3: TGTGCCAGCTCACCATGGACGGCGACAGATACGCAGTATTTT.

The chain employs TRBV25-1 and TRBJ1-5; D is ambiguous. CDR1 is MGHDK and CDR2 is SYGVNS in the germline V gene. Trimming removed 0 bases from V and 1 base from J, with 4 bases in between. The length of the CDR3 is 14 residues. As DNA, the CDR3 is TGTGCCAGCAGTGAATATAGGAGCAATCAGCCCCAGCATTTT. Protein sequence: CASSEYRSNQPQHF.